This passage covers 8 T cell receptor beta chains from one sample sequenced in a study of blood T cell repertoires in COVID-19 (dated by TCRdb to the early 2020s). The library was built by means of the immunoSEQ multiplex PCR assay. Imported from immuneACCESS, the table was reduced by TCRdb to in-frame sequences with V and J called. These copies leave out some clones; in studies compared against another copy, an unresolved V gene accounts for under half, and the cause of the remainder is not known. The sample includes approximately 140,000 clones, with roughly 84% observed a single time. In total, the top ten clones hold under 7% of the sample. The sequencing sample was made of PBMCs or T cells enriched from blood (not recorded which). Receptor source: a man aged 35 to 55 with acute COVID-19.

This clone was observed a handful of times. V is TRBV7-8 and J is TRBJ2-2, with a weak D call TRBD1 (6 bases). This CDR3 is built from 16 residues. Trimming took 2 bases from V and 2 from J, leaving 12 bases between them. Germline CDR1 reads SGHVS; CDR2 reads FQNEAQ. CDR3 DNA: TGTGCCAGCAGCTTAAGGCCAGGGGAAAACACCGGGGAGCTGTTTTTT. Translated, it gives CASSLRPGENTGELFF.

The chain is built from TRBV7-9 and TRBJ1-6; D unresolved. The V gene's germline CDR1 is SEHNR and CDR2 FQNEAQ (reference sequence). The CDR3 consists of 11 residues. V was shortened by 6 bases and J by 8 bases, with 5 bases between the two germline ends. The CDR3 bases are TGTGCCAGCAGTCGCGATTCACCCCTCCACTTT. It codes for CASSRDSPLHF.

V gene TRBV29-1 combines with J gene TRBJ1-1, with a weak D call TRBD1 (5 bases). Germline CDR1 SQVTM, CDR2 ANQGSEA. This CDR3 has 12 amino acids. The ends were cut back, 4 bases at V and 1 base at J, with 7 bases in the middle. This CDR3 is CSVGQPNTEAFF. In DNA, the CDR3 is TGCAGCGTTGGACAGCCGAACACTGAAGCTTTCTTT.

The chain joins TRBV6-5 to TRBJ2-3, with 7 positions matching TRBD2. Germline V lookup: CDR1 MNHEY, CDR2 SVGAGI. The CDR3 covers 16 residues. Germline trimming cut 4 bases from V and 0 bases from J; bases unmatched to any gene: 7. This CDR3 is CASSSATSWSTDTQYF. Written as DNA, the CDR3 is TGTGCCAGCAGTTCTGCGACTAGCTGGAGCACAGATACGCAGTATTTT.

The chain has TRBV15 and TRBJ2-5; 7 nucleotides align to TRBD1. CDR1 is LNHNV and CDR2 is YYDKDF in the germline V gene (reference sequence). V trimming: 5 bases; J trimming: 1 base; junction bases outside the gene matches: 10. CDR3 length equals 16 residues. CDR3 sequence (DNA): TGTGCCACCAGCGGCGCTCCGGGACAGCGCCAAGAGACCCAGTACTTC. Its translation is CATSGAPGQRQETQYF.

The chain couples TRBV27 to TRBJ1-2, with 7 nucleotides matching TRBD1. Losses at the gene ends were 10 bases for V and 4 bases for J; bases not matched to a gene: 12. CDR3 length: 14 amino acids. Germline CDR1 MNHEY, CDR2 SMNVEV (reference sequence). The CDR3 here is CATDREEAGYGYTF. CDR3 nucleotide sequence: TGTGCCACCGACAGGGAAGAGGCAGGCTATGGCTACACCTTC.

This rearrangement joins TRBV10-3 to TRBJ2-2; TRBD2 is a possible D gene (6 bases). Trimming removed 4 bases from V and 5 bases from J, with 14 bases in between. CDR1 is ENHRY, CDR2 SYGVKD, per germline. This CDR3 comprises 15 residues. This chain's CDR3 is CAISGGGSRTGELFF. As DNA, the CDR3 is TGTGCCATCAGTGGCGGAGGGAGTAGAACCGGGGAGCTGTTTTTT.

The chain carries TRBV9 and TRBJ1-2; D is ambiguous. The germline V gene encodes CDR1 SGDLS and CDR2 YYNGEE. Trimming took 4 bases from V and 0 from J, leaving 10 bases between them. CDR3 length equals 14 residues. CDR3 amino acids: CASSLQEANYGYTF. The CDR3 DNA follows: TGTGCCAGCAGCCTGCAAGAGGCTAACTATGGCTACACCTTC.